Detailed here is one T cell receptor (beta chain). In the PCR, 60 Vbeta and 13 Jbeta primers were used. Assay: immunoSEQ multiplex PCR; the TCRdb copy retains only in-frame clones and omits some. The sample lists about 120,000 clones; 76% were seen once. This entry comes from a study of cytomegalovirus exposure and HLA in healthy donors. The CDR3 has 15 residues. The junction had 5 bases not matched to a gene; V was cut back by 6 bases and J by 0 bases. Germline V CDR1 and CDR2: MNHEY, SVGAGI. The sequencing input was PBMCs. The rearrangement uses TRBV6-5 and TRBJ1-5, with 7 positions matching TRBD1. This clonotype was obtained from a man between 25 and 39 years old in good health and CMV-seropositive. The CDR3 DNA reads as TGTGCCAGCAGCCCCGGGACAGATAGCAATCAGCCCCAGCATTTT. Translated: CASSPGTDSNQPQHF.